The 20 T cell receptor beta chains below were found in one sample sequenced in a study of T cells in Graves' hyperthyroidism and ophthalmopathy (dated by TCRdb to between 2018 and 2021). The library came from multiplex PCR. TCRdb names Illumina HiSeq 2000 as the instrument used. Amplification of TCR beta CDR3 regions was carried out from RNA transcripts. A first-round RT-PCR of the TCR CDR3 used the HTBI primer set with the Qiagen OneStep RT-PCR kit. TCRdb reprocessing: public reads trimmed at Q25 with fastp, clones called with MiXCR, in-frame beta chains kept. A single entry per CDR3 protein holds the most common genes and DNA from its merged rows. This sample holds approximately 610,000 distinct CDR3 sequences; approximately 14% were observed only once. The ten top clones hold about 3.9% of the sample. The source material was blood. Receptors were obtained from a woman between 35 and 50 years old with Graves' ophthalmopathy.

This rearrangement joins TRBV7-2 to TRBJ1-2; tentatively, D is TRBD1 (6 bases). The CDR3 consists of 14 residues. V lost 6 bases and J 4 bases, leaving 15 bases between the germline ends. Germline values: CDR1 SGHTA, CDR2 FQGNSA. The CDR3 loop reads CASSSPGAGYGYTF. The CDR3 DNA follows: TGTGCCAGCAGTTCTCCGGGGGCGGGCTATGGCTACACCTTC.

This clonotype occurred many times. This chain joins TRBV20-1 and TRBJ1-1; 7 nucleotides agree with TRBD1. Germline assignment: CDR1 DFQATT and CDR2 SNEGSKA (reference sequence). The ends lost 3 bases at V and 3 bases at J; junction bases unmatched: 7. This CDR3 comprises 14 residues. The CDR3 sequence is CSARGTVWDTEAFF. The CDR3 DNA is TGCAGTGCTAGGGGGACAGTATGGGACACTGAAGCTTTCTTT.

This rearrangement joins TRBV7-8 to TRBJ1-1; D is uncertain. Germline CDR1 and CDR2: SGHVS and FQNEAQ. V was cut by 0 bases and J by 5 bases, with 13 bases left in between. CDR3 length equals 15 residues. The CDR3 DNA is TGTGCCAGCAGCTTAGCAGGATTCCTAACAACTGAAGCTTTCTTT. It codes for CASSLAGFLTTEAFF.

This clonotype was seen repeatedly, ten times or more. This chain joins TRBV12-3 or TRBV12-4 and TRBJ2-7, with D perhaps matching TRBD2 (5 bases). V gave up 1 base and J gave up 5 bases, with 12 bases separating them. The length of the CDR3 is 14 residues. The CDR3 here is CASSLGGSKNEQYF. In nucleotides, the CDR3 is TGTGCCAGCAGTTTAGGTGGGAGCAAGAACGAGCAGTACTTC.

This clonotype has a count of ten or more. The chain carries TRBV28 and TRBJ2-7; TRBD1 matches at 10 bases. The length of the CDR3 is 14 residues. Germline V gene data show CDR1 as MDHEN and CDR2 as SYDVKM. With V trimmed by 7 bases and J by 5 bases, 8 bases remained unmatched. CDR3 sequence: CASTSGQGLNEQYF. The CDR3 DNA reads as TGTGCCAGCACCTCGGGACAGGGGTTGAACGAGCAGTACTTC.

This clonotype was detected many times. The V gene is TRBV2, the J gene TRBJ2-2, with a weak D call TRBD2 (5 bases). Germline V lookup: CDR1 SNHLY, CDR2 FYNNEI. Trimming shortened V by 6 bases and J by 2 bases, and 16 bases separated the two germline ends. The CDR3 covers 16 residues. DNA for the CDR3: TGTGCCAGCAGACCGACTAACGAACGAAACACCGGGGAGCTGTTTTTT. Its protein product is CASRPTNERNTGELFF.

Many counts were recorded for this clonotype. The chain recombines TRBV6-2 or TRBV6-3 with TRBJ1-6, with a weak D call TRBD1 (5 bases). The CDR3 covers 19 residues. Trimming removed 2 bases at V and 0 bases at J, with 17 bases between. Germline V CDR1 and CDR2: MNHEY, SVGEGT. The CDR3 loop reads CASSYIRDRESSYNSPLHF. The CDR3 DNA sequence: TGTGCCAGCAGTTACATCCGGGACCGAGAGAGCTCCTATAATTCACCCCTCCACTTT.

Ten or more counts support this clonotype. The V call is TRBV10-2, the J call TRBJ2-5, with D perhaps matching TRBD2 (7 bases). V dropped 5 bases and J dropped 7 bases, with 14 bases sitting between them. The CDR3 contains 13 residues. Germline loops: CDR1 WSHSY, CDR2 SAAADI. Here the CDR3 DNA reads TGCGCCAGCAGTCCTCTTAGGGGGGGGACCCAGTACTTC. Amino acids: CASSPLRGGTQYF.

This clonotype was detected many times. The rearrangement joins TRBV6-1 to TRBJ2-7; possible D gene TRBD1, 6 bases. The CDR3 has 12 amino acids. Germline V lookup: CDR1 MNHNS, CDR2 SASEGT. Deletions cut 4 bases from V and 4 bases from J, with 8 bases between. The DNA for the CDR3 is TGTGCCAGCAGTGCAGGGGTATACGAGCAGTACTTC. Protein product: CASSAGVYEQYF.

V is TRBV30 and J is TRBJ2-7; 7 nucleotides align to TRBD1. The CDR3 loop spans 13 amino acids. J lost 3 bases, V lost 1 base, and 3 bases had no gene match. The germline CDR1 and CDR2 sequences are GTSNPN and SVGIG (reference sequence). The DNA for the CDR3 is TGTGCCTGGAGTGAAGGGACAGTCTACGAGCAGTACTTC. The encoded protein is CAWSEGTVYEQYF.

This sequence joins TRBV19 and TRBJ1-1; maybe TRBD1 (6 bases). Between the trimmed V and J ends, which lost 5 bases and 9 bases, there was a span of 19 bases. In germline, CDR1 is LNHDA, CDR2 SQIVND (reference sequence). This CDR3 has 14 residues. The CDR3 nucleotides are TGTGCCAGTAGTCCCCATAGGGGGGGCTTTCAAGCTTTCTTT. It is translated as CASSPHRGGFQAFF.

This clonotype was recorded at least ten times. The genes are TRBV6-5 and TRBJ2-7; the D gene could be TRBD1 or TRBD2 (5 bases each). The CDR3 totals 14 residues. CDR1 and CDR2 from the germline V gene are MNHEY and SVGAGI. Trimming took 6 bases from V and 0 from J, leaving 12 bases between them. This CDR3 reads CASRPEGSSYEQYF. In nucleotides, the CDR3 is TGTGCCAGCAGGCCAGAGGGGTCCTCCTACGAGCAGTACTTC.

This clonotype was recorded many times. The J gene is TRBJ1-2, the V gene TRBV12-3 or TRBV12-4; D is undetermined. This CDR3 spans 11 amino acids. V was clipped by 7 bases and J by 5 bases, with 8 bases between them. The CDR3 DNA follows: TGTGCCAGCACGCTGGGATATGGCTACACCTTC. Encoded protein: CASTLGYGYTF.

This clonotype showed up many times. The chain employs TRBV2 and TRBJ2-7; D remains ambiguous. CDR1 and CDR2 from the germline V gene are SNHLY and FYNNEI. This CDR3 contains 13 residues. Deletions cut 3 bases from V and 3 bases from J, with 9 bases between. CDR3 in amino acids: CASSDLASYEQYF. CDR3 nucleotide sequence: TGTGCCAGCAGTGATTTGGCTAGCTACGAGCAGTACTTC.

CDR3 in amino acids: CASSYRQGKNTEAFF. DNA of the CDR3: TGTGCCAGCAGTTACCGACAGGGAAAGAACACTGAAGCTTTCTTT. This chain connects TRBV12-3 or TRBV12-4 to TRBJ1-1, with 7 nucleotides matching TRBD1. There are 15 residues in the CDR3. V shed 4 bases and J 1 base; nucleotides not matched to a gene: 6.

The gene calls are TRBV28 and TRBJ2-6, with a possible D match to TRBD2 (7 bases). This CDR3 region has 15 residues. The V end was cut by 5 bases, the J end by 4 bases, with 12 bases between. Germline values: CDR1 MDHEN, CDR2 SYDVKM. The CDR3 DNA sequence: TGTGCCAGCAGTCGGGCGGGGGCCGGGGCCAACGTCCTGACTTTC. It encodes CASSRAGAGANVLTF.

The table lists this clonotype with a count of one. The chain employs TRBV5-4 and TRBJ1-1; D gene uncertain. Germline-derived CDR1 and CDR2 are SGHNT and YYREEE (reference sequence). Deletions cut 1 base from V and 7 bases from J, with 26 bases between. This CDR3 has 18 residues. The CDR3 region is CASSLWRSTVGNFGEAFF. DNA for the CDR3: TGTGCCAGCAGCTTGTGGAGGTCGACGGTTGGGAACTTCGGTGAAGCTTTCTTT.

This clonotype was detected ten times or more. Compared with germline, one end of the junction differs, possibly owing to a read error. This chain uses TRBV27 with TRBJ2-5; 8 bases agree with TRBD2. Germline CDR1 reads MNHEY; CDR2 reads SMNVEV (reference sequence). The CDR3 runs to 15 residues. The CDR3 is CASSPGIAGSEAQYF. The CDR3 coding sequence is TGTGCCAGCAGCCCCGGGATAGCGGGATCAGAGGCCCAGTACTTC.

This clonotype was picked up many times. The gene calls are TRBV19 and TRBJ2-2; TRBD2 agrees at 14 bases. V lost 3 bases, J lost 2 bases, and 8 bases stayed unmatched. Germline V gene data show CDR1 as LNHDA and CDR2 as SQIVND (reference sequence). CDR3 length: 19 amino acids. This CDR3 reads CASSIGTSGSAPNTGELFF. The CDR3, as DNA: TGTGCCAGTAGTATCGGGACTAGCGGGAGTGCCCCTAACACCGGGGAGCTGTTTTTT. Looking up the rest from reference TRBV19 and TRBJ2-2 gives the full variable domain: DGGITQSPKYLFRKEGQNVTLSCEQNLNHDAMYWYRQDPGQGLRLIYYSQIVNDFQKGDIAEGYSVSREKKESFPLTVTSAQKNPTAFYLCASSIGTSGSAPNTGELFFGEGSRLTVL.

This clonotype was seen at least ten times. The chain has TRBV11-2 and TRBJ1-1; the D is unclear. The CDR3 has 11 amino acids. The germline V and J ends were trimmed by 4 bases and 8 bases, with 8 bases remaining between them. Germline V gene sequence: CDR1 SGHAT, CDR2 FQNNGV. The CDR3 reads CASSWYMEAFF. The CDR3 DNA reads as TGTGCCAGCAGCTGGTATATGGAAGCTTTCTTT.